The T cell receptor beta chain under discussion was sequenced for a study of monozygotic twins with inflammatory bowel disease. On this clonotype itself: What it recognizes is unknown.

In germline, CDR1 is SGHRS, CDR2 YFSETQ. The CDR3 length is 19 residues. General study findings and limits: Other individuals had fewer clonotypes in common with IBD patients than with healthy twins, especially with disease activity. Twins with IBD were found to have lower TCRbeta diversity (inverse Simpson) than healthy co-twins.

For every sample, eight separate reactions were used to make cDNA. Amplification of TCRalpha and TCRbeta cDNA involved two nested PCRs that ran for roughly 17 and 9 cycles. For each CDR3 protein, TCRdb gives one entry from its re-call of the 5' RACE reads, without DNA. The data show more than 350,000 distinct CDR3 sequences, and the top ten clones hold 2% to 2.5%. Sequenced sample: blood. The source is a human donor with ulcerative colitis or Crohn's disease, or a healthy co-twin of an affected twin (not recorded which). The chain links TRBV5-1 to TRBJ2-1; the D gene TCRdb calls, TRBD1, cannot be checked with no DNA. CDR3 amino acids: CASSLIVMARGQGYNEQFF.